This record concerns one T cell receptor beta chain sequence. The antigen remains undetermined. This table comes from immunoSEQ multiplex PCR, and its TCRdb copy is limited to in-frame clones, with some not included. The data show 80,000 to 100,000 clones, 87% seen once. The data were obtained in a study of cytomegalovirus exposure and HLA in healthy donors. Study results and limitations: According to a subsequent analysis, TCR clusters identified in the first cohort showed a tendency to co-occur across the approximately 110 validation repertoires. For most TCR sequences rarity was the rule, although some public TCRs occurred in many donors.

In germline, CDR1 is SGDLS, CDR2 YYNGEE. This CDR3 region has 11 residues. The V gene lost 8 bases and the J gene lost 9 bases, with 12 bases spanning the gap. The chain uses TRBV9 and TRBJ1-5; D is unclear. Sequenced input: PBMCs. The TCR sequence derives from a woman aged 25 to 39 in good health and CMV-seronegative. Here the CDR3 reads CASGGNGPQHF. For the CDR3, the DNA is TGTGCCAGTGGCGGGAATGGGCCCCAGCATTTT.